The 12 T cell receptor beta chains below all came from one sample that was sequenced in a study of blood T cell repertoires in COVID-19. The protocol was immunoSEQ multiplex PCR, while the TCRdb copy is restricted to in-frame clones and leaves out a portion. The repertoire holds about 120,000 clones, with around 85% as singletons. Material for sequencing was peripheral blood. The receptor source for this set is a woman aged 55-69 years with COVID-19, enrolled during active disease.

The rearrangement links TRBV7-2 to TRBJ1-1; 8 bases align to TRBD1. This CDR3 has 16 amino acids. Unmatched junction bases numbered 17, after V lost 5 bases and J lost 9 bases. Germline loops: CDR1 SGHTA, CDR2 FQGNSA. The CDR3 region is CASSLLGAGTGFKAFF. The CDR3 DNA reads TGTGCCAGCAGCCTATTGGGGGCGGGGACAGGTTTTAAAGCTTTCTTT. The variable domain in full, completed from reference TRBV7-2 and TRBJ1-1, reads GAGVSQSPSNKVTEKGKDVELRCDPISGHTALYWYRQSLGQGLEFLIYFQGNSAPDKSGLPSDRFSAERTGGSVSTLTIQRTQQEDSAVYLCASSLLGAGTGFKAFFGQGTRLTVV.

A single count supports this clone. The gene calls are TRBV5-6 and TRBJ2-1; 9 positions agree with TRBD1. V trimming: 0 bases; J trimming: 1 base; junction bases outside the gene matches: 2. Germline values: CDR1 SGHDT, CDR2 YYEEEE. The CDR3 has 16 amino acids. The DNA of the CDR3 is TGTGCCAGCAGCTTGGGGGGACAGGGTTCCTACAATGAGCAGTTCTTC. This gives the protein CASSLGGQGSYNEQFF.

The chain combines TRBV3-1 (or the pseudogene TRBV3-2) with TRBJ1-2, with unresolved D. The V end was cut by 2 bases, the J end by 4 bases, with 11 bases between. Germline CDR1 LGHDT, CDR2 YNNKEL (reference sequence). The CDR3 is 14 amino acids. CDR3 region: CASSQPPEAYGYTF. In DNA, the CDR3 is TGTGCCAGCAGCCAACCACCGGAGGCCTATGGCTACACCTTC.

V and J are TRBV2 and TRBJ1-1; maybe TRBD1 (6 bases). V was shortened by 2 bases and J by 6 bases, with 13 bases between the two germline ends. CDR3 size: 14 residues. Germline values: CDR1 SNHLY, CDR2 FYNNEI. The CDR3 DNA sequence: TGTGCCAGCAGTGAAATATCGGGGGGCGCTGAAGCTTTCTTT. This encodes CASSEISGGAEAFF.

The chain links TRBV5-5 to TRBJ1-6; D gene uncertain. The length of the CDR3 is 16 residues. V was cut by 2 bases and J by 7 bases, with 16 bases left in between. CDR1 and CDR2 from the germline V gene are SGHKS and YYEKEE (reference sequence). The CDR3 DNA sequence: TGTGCCAGCAGCTTAGATCCAGGCCTCGCGAATTCACCCCTCCACTTT. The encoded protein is CASSLDPGLANSPLHF.

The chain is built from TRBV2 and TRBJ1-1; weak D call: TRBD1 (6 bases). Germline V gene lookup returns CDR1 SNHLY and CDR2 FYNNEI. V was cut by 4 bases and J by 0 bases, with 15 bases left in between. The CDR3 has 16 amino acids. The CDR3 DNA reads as TGTGCCAGCAGTGTGGGAACAGGGTACATGAACACTGAAGCTTTCTTT. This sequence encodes CASSVGTGYMNTEAFF.

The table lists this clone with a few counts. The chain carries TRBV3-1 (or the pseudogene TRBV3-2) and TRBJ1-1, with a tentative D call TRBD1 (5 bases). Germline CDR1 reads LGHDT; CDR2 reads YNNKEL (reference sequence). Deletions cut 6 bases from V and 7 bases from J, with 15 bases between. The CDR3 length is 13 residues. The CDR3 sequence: CASSRLGQFEAFF. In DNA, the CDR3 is TGTGCCAGCAGTCGTCTAGGACAATTTGAAGCTTTCTTT.

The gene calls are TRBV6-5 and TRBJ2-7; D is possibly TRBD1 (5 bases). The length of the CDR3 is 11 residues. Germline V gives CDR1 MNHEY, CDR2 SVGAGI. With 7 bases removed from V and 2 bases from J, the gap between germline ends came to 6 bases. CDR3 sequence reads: CASTQAYEQYF. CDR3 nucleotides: TGTGCCAGCACACAGGCCTACGAGCAGTACTTC.

Written as DNA, the CDR3 is TGTGCCACCGGGACAGGGGCGGACACTGAAGCTTTCTTT. This codes for CATGTGADTEAFF. The rearrangement links TRBV10-3 to TRBJ1-1, with TRBD1 matching 10 bases. V was clipped by 10 bases and J by 3 bases; unmatched bases: 5. Germline loops: CDR1 ENHRY, CDR2 SYGVKD. CDR3 length: 13 amino acids.

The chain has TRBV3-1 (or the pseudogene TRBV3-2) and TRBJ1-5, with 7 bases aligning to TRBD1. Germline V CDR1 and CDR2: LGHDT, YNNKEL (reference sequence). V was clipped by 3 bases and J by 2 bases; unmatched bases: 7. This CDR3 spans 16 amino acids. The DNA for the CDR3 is TGTGCCAGCAGCCAGGGGGCCGGGACAGGCAATCAGCCCCAGCATTTT. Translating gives CASSQGAGTGNQPQHF.

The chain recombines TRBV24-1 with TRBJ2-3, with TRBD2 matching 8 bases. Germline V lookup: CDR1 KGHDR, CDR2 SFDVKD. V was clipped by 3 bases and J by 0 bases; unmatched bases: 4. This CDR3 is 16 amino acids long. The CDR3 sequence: CATSDGTRVSTDTQYF. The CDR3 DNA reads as TGTGCCACCAGTGATGGGACTAGGGTTAGCACAGATACGCAGTATTTT.

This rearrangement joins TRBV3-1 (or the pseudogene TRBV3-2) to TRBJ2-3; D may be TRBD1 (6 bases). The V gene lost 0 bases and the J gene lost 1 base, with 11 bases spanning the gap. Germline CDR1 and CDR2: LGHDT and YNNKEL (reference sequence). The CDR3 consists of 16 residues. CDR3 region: CASSQDGPGGTDTQYF. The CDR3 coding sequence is TGTGCCAGCAGCCAAGACGGACCAGGGGGCACAGATACGCAGTATTTT.